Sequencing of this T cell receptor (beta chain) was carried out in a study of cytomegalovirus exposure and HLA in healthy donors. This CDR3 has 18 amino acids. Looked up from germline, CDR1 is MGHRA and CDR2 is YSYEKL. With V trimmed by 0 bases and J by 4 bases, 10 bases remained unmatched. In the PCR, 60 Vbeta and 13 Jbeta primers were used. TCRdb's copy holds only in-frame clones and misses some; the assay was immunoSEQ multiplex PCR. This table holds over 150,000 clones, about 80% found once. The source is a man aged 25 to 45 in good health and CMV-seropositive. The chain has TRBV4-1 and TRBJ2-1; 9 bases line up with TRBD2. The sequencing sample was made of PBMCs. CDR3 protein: CASSQEGLGLAPYNEQFF. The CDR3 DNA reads TGCGCCAGCAGCCAAGAGGGACTCGGACTAGCGCCTTACAATGAGCAGTTCTTC.